Shown below are 10 T cell receptor beta chains from a single sample sequenced in a study of blood T cell repertoires in COVID-19. Method: immunoSEQ multiplex PCR; TCRdb's copy keeps in-frame clones and lacks some. Of over 70,000 clones listed, 80% are singletons. Material: peripheral blood. Receptors were obtained from a woman aged 70-85 years with acute or convalescent COVID-19.

This chain joins TRBV5-4 and TRBJ2-3; D not resolved. Trimming removed 0 bases from V and 6 bases from J, with 8 bases in between. The CDR3 runs to 13 residues. CDR1 and CDR2 (germline): SGHNT, YYREEE (reference sequence). The CDR3 reads CASSLGPHDTQYF. CDR3 bases: TGTGCCAGCAGCTTGGGGCCGCATGATACGCAGTATTTT.

The V gene is TRBV2, the J gene TRBJ2-7; 10 bases match TRBD1. CDR3 length: 15 residues. With V trimmed by 2 bases and J by 3 bases, 4 bases remained unmatched. Germline values: CDR1 SNHLY, CDR2 FYNNEI. In DNA, the CDR3 is TGTGCCAGCAGTGAAATCGGACAGGGGGTCTACGAGCAGTACTTC. Translation gives CASSEIGQGVYEQYF. The full variable domain, completed using reference TRBV2 and TRBJ2-7, is EPEVTQTPSHQVTQMGQEVILRCVPISNHLYFYWYRQILGQKVEFLVSFYNNEISEKSEIFDDQFSVERPDGSNFTLKIRSTKLEDSAMYFCASSEIGQGVYEQYFGPGTRLTVT.

This chain links TRBV27 with TRBJ1-5, with 7 bases that match TRBD1. With V trimmed by 3 bases and J by 4 bases, 3 bases remained unmatched. The CDR3 runs to 14 residues. Germline V lookup: CDR1 MNHEY, CDR2 SMNVEV (reference sequence). The CDR3 bases are TGTGCCAGCAGTTTGACAGGGAGAAATCAGCCCCAGCATTTT. This sequence encodes CASSLTGRNQPQHF.

V and J are TRBV27 and TRBJ1-1, with D perhaps TRBD1 (6 bases). The CDR3 has 14 residues. V was shortened by 5 bases and J by 7 bases, with 17 bases between the two germline ends. Germline V gene data show CDR1 as MNHEY and CDR2 as SMNVEV (reference sequence). For the CDR3, the DNA is TGTGCCAGCAGTCTGAGGGGGGGATTCGATGAAGCTTTCTTT. It specifies CASSLRGGFDEAFF.

The genes are TRBV18 and TRBJ1-6, with 7 positions matching TRBD1. V was pared by 3 bases and J by 7 bases, with 9 bases of the junction left unmatched. The CDR3 has 16 residues. The germline V gene encodes CDR1 KGHSH and CDR2 LQKENI. The CDR3 region is CASSPSGQVGNSPLHF. The DNA for the CDR3 is TGTGCCAGCTCACCCTCAGGACAGGTGGGAAATTCACCCCTCCACTTT.

This clone occurred once. The rearrangement uses TRBV28 and TRBJ2-1; D possibly corresponds to TRBD2 (7 bases). Germline CDR1 is MDHEN and CDR2 is SYDVKM. This CDR3 is 15 amino acids long. With 5 bases removed from V and 12 bases from J, the gap between germline ends came to 23 bases. CDR3 residues: CASSIPRGGGLRQFF. The CDR3 DNA reads TGTGCCAGCAGTATTCCCCGAGGGGGGGGTTTGAGGCAGTTCTTC.

The chain has TRBV6-1 and TRBJ1-1; D is undetermined. The CDR3 consists of 14 residues. Germline V gives CDR1 MNHNS, CDR2 SASEGT. V lost 3 bases to trimming and J lost 5 bases, with 13 bases between them. The CDR3 here is CASSDGLPGTEAFF. The CDR3 DNA follows: TGTGCCAGCAGTGACGGCCTACCGGGGACTGAAGCTTTCTTT.

The table lists this clone with a few counts. The chain joins TRBV19 to TRBJ2-2, with 9 bases fitting TRBD2. Trimming removed 3 bases from V and 5 bases from J; junction bases left unmatched: 13. This CDR3 is built from 18 residues. Per germline, CDR1 LNHDA and CDR2 SQIVND (reference sequence). Here the CDR3 reads CASSIGVIAGVATGELFF. The CDR3 coding sequence is TGTGCCAGTAGTATTGGTGTTATAGCGGGAGTTGCGACCGGGGAGCTGTTTTTT. The complete variable domain, with remaining parts taken from reference TRBV19 and TRBJ2-2, reads DGGITQSPKYLFRKEGQNVTLSCEQNLNHDAMYWYRQDPGQGLRLIYYSQIVNDFQKGDIAEGYSVSREKKESFPLTVTSAQKNPTAFYLCASSIGVIAGVATGELFFGEGSRLTVL.

The genes are TRBV14 and TRBJ1-5, with TRBD1 as a possible D gene (6 bases). CDR1 and CDR2 from the germline V gene are SGHDN and FVKESK. The V end was cut by 4 bases, the J end by 0 bases, with 16 bases between. The CDR3 extends over 17 amino acids. CDR3 DNA: TGTGCCAGCAGCCGCCCAGGGGCGGTCTATAGCAATCAGCCCCAGCATTTT. It translates to CASSRPGAVYSNQPQHF. Filled out from reference TRBV14 and TRBJ1-5, the complete variable domain reads EAGVTQFPSHSVIEKGQTVTLRCDPISGHDNLYWYRRVMGKEIKFLLHFVKESKQDESGMPNNRFLAERTGGTYSTLKVQPAELEDSGVYFCASSRPGAVYSNQPQHFGDGTRLSIL.

This clone was seen only a few times. The gene calls are TRBV10-3 and TRBJ1-4, with TRBD1 identical over 7 bases. The CDR3 consists of 15 residues. The trim removed 3 bases at V and 5 bases at J, leaving 6 bases unmatched. The germline gives CDR1 ENHRY, CDR2 SYGVKD. The CDR3 is CAISDLSGGNEKLFF. The CDR3, as DNA: TGTGCCATCAGTGATTTATCAGGGGGGAATGAAAAACTGTTTTTT.